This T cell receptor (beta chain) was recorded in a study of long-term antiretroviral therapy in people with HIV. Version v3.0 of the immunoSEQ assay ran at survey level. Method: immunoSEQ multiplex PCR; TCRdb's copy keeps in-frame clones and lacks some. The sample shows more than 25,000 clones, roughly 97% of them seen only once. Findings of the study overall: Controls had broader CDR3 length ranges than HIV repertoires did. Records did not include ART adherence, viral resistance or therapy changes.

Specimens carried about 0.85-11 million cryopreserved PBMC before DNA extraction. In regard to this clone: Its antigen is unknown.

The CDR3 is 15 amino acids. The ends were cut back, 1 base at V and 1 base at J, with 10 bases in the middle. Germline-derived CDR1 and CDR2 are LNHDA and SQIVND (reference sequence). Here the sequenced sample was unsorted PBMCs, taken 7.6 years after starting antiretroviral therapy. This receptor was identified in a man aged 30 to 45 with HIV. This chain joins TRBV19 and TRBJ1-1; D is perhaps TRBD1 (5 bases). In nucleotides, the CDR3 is TGTGCCAGTAGTATAGGCGCGGGGCAGAACACTGAAGCTTTCTTT. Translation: CASSIGAGQNTEAFF.